This TCR beta chain was obtained from a study of blood T cell repertoires in COVID-19. Trimming took 3 bases from V and 0 from J; bases not matched to a gene: 5. Germline V CDR1 and CDR2: KGHSH, LQKENI. This CDR3 comprises 16 residues. Profiling relied on immunoSEQ multiplex PCR, and the TCRdb table lists in-frame clones only, not all of them. The sample records approximately 180,000 clones, 80% to 90% being singletons. The sample taken for sequencing was peripheral blood. The chain links TRBV18 to TRBJ2-4; 7 bases align to TRBD2. This sequence was found in a human donor with active or convalescent COVID-19. The donor label of this sample is uncertain. The CDR3 reads CASSPPSGLAKNIQYF. The CDR3 nucleotides are TGTGCCAGCTCACCCCCTAGCGGCCTAGCCAAAAACATTCAGTACTTC.